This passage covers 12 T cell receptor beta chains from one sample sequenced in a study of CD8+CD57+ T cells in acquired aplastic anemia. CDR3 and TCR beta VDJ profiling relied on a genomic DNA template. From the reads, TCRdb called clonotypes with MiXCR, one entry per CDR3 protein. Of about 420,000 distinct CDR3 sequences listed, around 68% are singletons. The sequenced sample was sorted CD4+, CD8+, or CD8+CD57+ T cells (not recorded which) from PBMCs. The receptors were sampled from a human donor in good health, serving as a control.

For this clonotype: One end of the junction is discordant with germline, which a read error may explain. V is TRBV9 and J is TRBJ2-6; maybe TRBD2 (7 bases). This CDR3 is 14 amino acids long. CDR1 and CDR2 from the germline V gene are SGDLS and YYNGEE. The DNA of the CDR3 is TGTGCCAGCAGCGTAGTTGGGCATGGGGGGGCTGAAGCTTTC. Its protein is CASSVVGHGGAEAF.

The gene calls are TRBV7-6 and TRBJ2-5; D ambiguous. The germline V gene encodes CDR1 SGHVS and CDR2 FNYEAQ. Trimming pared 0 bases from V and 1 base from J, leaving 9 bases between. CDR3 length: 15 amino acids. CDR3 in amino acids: CASSLAVARQETQYF. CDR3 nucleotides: TGTGCCAGCAGCTTAGCGGTGGCGCGCCAAGAGACCCAGTACTTC.

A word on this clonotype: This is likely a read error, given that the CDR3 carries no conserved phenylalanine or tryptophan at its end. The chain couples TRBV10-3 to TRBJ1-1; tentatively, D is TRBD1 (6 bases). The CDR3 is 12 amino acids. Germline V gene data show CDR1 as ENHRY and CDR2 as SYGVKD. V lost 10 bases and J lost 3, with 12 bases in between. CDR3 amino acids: CATRQADTEAFC. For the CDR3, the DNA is TGTGCCACCCGACAGGCCGACACTGAAGCTTTCTGC.

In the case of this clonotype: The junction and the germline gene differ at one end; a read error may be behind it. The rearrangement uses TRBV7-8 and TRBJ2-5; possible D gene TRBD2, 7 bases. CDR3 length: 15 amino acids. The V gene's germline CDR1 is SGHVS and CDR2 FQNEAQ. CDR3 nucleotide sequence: TGTGCCAGCAGCTTGGAGGGGGGGGACGAAGCCACCCACTACTTC. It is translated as CASSLEGGDEATHYF.

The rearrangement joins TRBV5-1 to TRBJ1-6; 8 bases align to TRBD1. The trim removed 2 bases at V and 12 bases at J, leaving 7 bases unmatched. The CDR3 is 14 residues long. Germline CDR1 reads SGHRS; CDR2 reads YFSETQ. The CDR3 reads CASSFRTGYRPLHF. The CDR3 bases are TGCGCCAGCAGCTTCAGGACAGGGTACAGACCCCTCCACTTT.

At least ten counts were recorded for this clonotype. The CDR3 region is CASSVRAQNSPLHF. The CDR3, as DNA: TGTGCCAGCAGCGTCCGGGCCCAAAATTCACCCCTCCACTTT. V usage is TRBV9 and J usage is TRBJ1-6; no clear D gene. This CDR3 has 14 residues. CDR1 and CDR2 from the germline V gene are SGDLS and YYNGEE. Trimming took off 2 bases at V and 7 bases at J, with 10 bases between the two ends. Full variable domain (missing parts from reference TRBV9 and TRBJ1-6): DSGVTQTPKHLITATGQRVTLRCSPRSGDLSVYWYQQSLDQGLQFLIQYYNGEERAKGNILERFSAQQFPDLHSELNLSSLELGDSALYFCASSVRAQNSPLHFGNGTRLTVT.

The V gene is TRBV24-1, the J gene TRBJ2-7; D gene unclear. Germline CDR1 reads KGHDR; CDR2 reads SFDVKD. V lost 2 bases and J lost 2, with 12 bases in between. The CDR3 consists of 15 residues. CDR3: CATSDSLVQPYEQYF. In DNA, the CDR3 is TGTGCCACCAGTGATTCATTGGTCCAGCCCTACGAGCAGTACTTC.

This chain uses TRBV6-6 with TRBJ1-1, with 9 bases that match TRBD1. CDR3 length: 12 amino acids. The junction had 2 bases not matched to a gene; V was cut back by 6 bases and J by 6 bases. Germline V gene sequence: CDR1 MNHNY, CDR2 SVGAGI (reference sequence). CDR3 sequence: CASRQGAAEAFF. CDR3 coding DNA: TGTGCCAGCAGACAGGGGGCGGCTGAAGCTTTCTTT.

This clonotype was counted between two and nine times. CDR3 amino acids: CASSEITRTDQETQYF. In nucleotides, the CDR3 is TGTGCCAGCAGCGAAATAACGCGGACAGATCAAGAGACCCAGTACTTC. The chain has TRBV2 and TRBJ2-5; a weak D match, TRBD1 (6 bases). The V end lost 6 bases, the J end lost 2 bases, and 19 bases lay between the germline ends. The germline gives CDR1 SNHLY, CDR2 FYNNEI. The CDR3 covers 16 residues.

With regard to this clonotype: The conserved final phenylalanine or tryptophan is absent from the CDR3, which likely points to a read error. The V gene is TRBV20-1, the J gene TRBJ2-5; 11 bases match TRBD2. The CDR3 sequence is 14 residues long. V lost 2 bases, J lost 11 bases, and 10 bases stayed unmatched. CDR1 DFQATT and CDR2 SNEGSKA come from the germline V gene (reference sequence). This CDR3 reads CSARLAGGTDTQYS. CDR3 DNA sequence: TGCAGTGCTAGACTAGCGGGGGGCACAGATACGCAGTACTCC.

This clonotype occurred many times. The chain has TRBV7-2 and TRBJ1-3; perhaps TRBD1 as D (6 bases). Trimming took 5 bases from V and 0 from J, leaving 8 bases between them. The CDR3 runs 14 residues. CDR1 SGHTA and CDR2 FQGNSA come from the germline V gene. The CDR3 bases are TGTGCCAGCAGCCCAGGGGCCTCTGGAAACACCATATATTTT. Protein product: CASSPGASGNTIYF.

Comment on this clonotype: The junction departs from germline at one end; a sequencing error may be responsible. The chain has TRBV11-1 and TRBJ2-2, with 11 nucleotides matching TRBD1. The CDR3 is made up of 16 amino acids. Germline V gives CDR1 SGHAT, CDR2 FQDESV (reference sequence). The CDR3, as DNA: TGTGCCAGCGGCTTGAGGACAGGGGGCCCAACCGGGGAGCTGTTTTTT. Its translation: CASGLRTGGPTGELFF.